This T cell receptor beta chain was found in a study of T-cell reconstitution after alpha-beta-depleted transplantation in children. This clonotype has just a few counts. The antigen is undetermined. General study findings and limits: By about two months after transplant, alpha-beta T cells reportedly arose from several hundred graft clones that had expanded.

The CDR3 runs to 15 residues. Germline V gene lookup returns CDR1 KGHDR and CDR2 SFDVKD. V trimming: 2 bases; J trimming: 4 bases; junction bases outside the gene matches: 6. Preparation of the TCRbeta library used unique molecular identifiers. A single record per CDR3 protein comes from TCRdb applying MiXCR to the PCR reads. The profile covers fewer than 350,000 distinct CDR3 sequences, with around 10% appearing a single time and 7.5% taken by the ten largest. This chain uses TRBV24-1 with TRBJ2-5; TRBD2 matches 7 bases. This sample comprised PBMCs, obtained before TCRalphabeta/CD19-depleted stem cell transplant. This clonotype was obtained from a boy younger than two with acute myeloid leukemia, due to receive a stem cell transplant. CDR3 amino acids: CATSDYWGGGETQYF. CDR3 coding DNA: TGTGCCACCAGTGATTATTGGGGGGGGGGAGAGACCCAGTACTTC.